The TCR beta chain described here comes from a study of blood T cell repertoires in COVID-19 (dated by TCRdb to about 2020). With regard to the full study: The collaborator samples originated in the United States, Italy and Spain and spanned the acute and convalescent phases of COVID-19. The prospective study material was composed of cDNA or gDNA derived from T cells, B-cell-depleted T cells, or PBMCs. The dataset comprised deeply sampled blood TCRbeta repertoires from subjects exposed to, actively infected with, or recovered from COVID-19. A freely available public database, intended as a resource for researchers studying the immune response to SARS-CoV-2, is where the repertoires were released. The samples were drawn from two sources: the first 160 participants of the ongoing ImmuneRACE study, and some 1,300 subjects contributed by 6 global collaborators. A de-identified subject ID, COVID-19 status, age in years and sex were almost always included in the sample metadata. HLA class I and class II types, where available, came from metadata supplied by the sample provider rather than from assay-based typing. General findings and caveats noted by the study authors: How much clinical and demographic metadata was included differed by source and by participant, and the metadata was provided uncurated.

The collaborating institutions used their own protocols to collect whole blood in K2EDTA tubes. For TCRbeta analysis, collaborator samples were shipped as frozen whole blood, as isolated PBMCs, or as DNA extracted from either sample type. V sheds 0 bases and J sheds 4 bases, leaving 5 bases between their ends. The CDR3 spans 13 residues, from the cysteine through the phenylalanine. Of all the DNA, just the CDR3 is kept, 39 bases in frame from base 1. Taken from the germline V gene, the CDR1 and CDR2 loops are LGHNA and YSLEER. Remarks on this clone: Its target antigen remains unknown. No per-base quality is available; no much larger clone lies one base away.

The immunoSEQ Assay, a bias-controlled multiplex PCR, was used to amplify TCRbeta CDR3 regions from genomic DNA. The source study handled its data this way. The number of nucleated cells in each sample was estimated from the amplification of reference gene primers within the assay. To quantify the absolute abundance of each unique TCRbeta CDR3 rearrangement, sequence reads were collapsed and filtered. For each sample, productive Simpson clonality was calculated by taking the square root of Simpson's diversity index across productive rearrangements. TCRdb's version of the immuneACCESS table is confined to in-frame rearrangements and falls short of the full clone set. An unresolved V gene accounts for under half of the shortfall where checked; the remainder is of unknown origin. V and J calls and clone size come straight from that table; D and trimming were deduced from the DNA. Within this sample are roughly 140,000 clones, with approximately 90% of them counted one time only. Under 3.5% of the sample is taken by the ten largest.

The origin of this receptor is an older woman with active COVID-19. Sequenced input: peripheral blood. The V gene is TRBV4-3 and the J gene is TRBJ2-3, with the D gene too uncertain to name. The nucleotide sequence reads TGCGCCAGCAGCCAAGATAAGCCAGATACGCAGTATTTT. Its coded protein is CASSQDKPDTQYF.